This T cell receptor beta chain was identified during a study of identical twins (dated by TCRdb to between 2015 and 2016). Turning to the overall study: TCR alpha and beta repertoires from monozygotic twins, unrelated adults of various ages and cord blood were deep-sequenced to test whether fetal clonotypes persist. To rule out contamination, the twin experiments were replicated at different times with different library preparation protocols.

This clonotype came up many times. Its target antigen remains unknown. Base-call qualities are not available, and no considerably larger clone is one nucleotide away. Only healthy Caucasian donors were included. Three unrelated non-twin adults were additionally sequenced: a male aged 18 to 30, a male aged 50 to 60 and a female aged 50 to 60. Using Miltenyi CD45RO+ enrichment and human naive T-cell isolation kits, memory (CD45RO+) and naive T cells were isolated from PBMC. Libraries were constructed by 5' RACE. Data came from an Illumina HiSeq 2000. A universal primer binding site was added through template switching, and the final cDNA carried a unique molecular identifier so that TCR cDNA molecules could be counted accurately. First-strand cDNA for TCR alpha and beta chains was synthesized from specific primers in the conserved constant-segment region. To control for contamination, each cDNA library was double barcoded with a SMART-Mk sample barcode plus Illumina barcodes. Two successive PCR steps introduced TruSeq adapter sequences along with Illumina sample barcodes. TCR alpha and beta cDNA libraries were sequenced on the Illumina HiSeq platform with custom primers. In the authors' own workflow: MiGEC was used to process raw reads and extract unique molecular identifiers, and MiXCR was used to find CDR3 positions. For each individual, recombination models were inferred using an EM algorithm with the repgenHMM and IGoR tools. Shared clonotypes were analyzed with the tcR package in R, and sharing was normalized by the product of cloneset sizes. To study raw recombination without the effects of thymic and clonal selection, out-of-frame nonproductive sequences were analyzed. TCRdb ran its own pipeline on the public reads, namely fastp trimming at Q25 and MiXCR clone calling, and kept in-frame beta chains. Rows are unified per CDR3 protein, each entry keeping the most common DNA and genes. V and J calls and clone size were set by TCRdb, not the authors. Within this sample are hundreds of thousands of distinct CDR3 sequences, with over 5% of them counted one time only. 1.5% to 2% of the sample lies in the top ten.

V and J are trimmed by 1 base and 5 bases, and the gene matches miss 6 bases of the junction. The CDR3 measures 15 amino acids from cysteine to phenylalanine. Only the CDR3 portion is preserved as DNA: 45 bases, with reading frame beginning at the first base. CDR1 LGHDT and CDR2 YNNKEL are derived from the germline V gene (reference sequence). Paper-wide results and their limitations: Conclusions relied on cross-sectional statistical analysis, since the same donors could not be followed over many years. Compared with coincidental sharing between unrelated individuals, out-of-frame TCR alpha sequences shared between twins had an excess of sequences with low generation probability. Invariant T cells such as MAIT and iNKT could partly confound zero-insertion analyses, though diverse VJ usage argued against this for most clonotypes. Abundant cord blood beta clonotypes carried fewer insertions; young adult naive repertoires showed a weaker similar trend, while memory repertoires showed none. In monozygotic twins, out-of-frame TCR alpha sharing was systematically underestimated by recombination models, although the models agreed with sharing between unrelated individuals. A weaker excess of twin sharing was found in beta out-of-frame sequences because the signal-to-noise ratio was lowered by fewer shared sequences.

The sequence is built from TRBV3-1 and TRBJ2-5, with 8 central nucleotides matching TRBD1. This sequence originates from a young man in good health. Sequenced input: naive T cells sorted from blood. This specimen's cell subset or site label, per the study, means: cells isolated with a human naive T-cell isolation kit. The nucleotides read TGTGCCAGCAGCCAAGGGCAGGGGGCTAGGGAGACCCAGTACTTC. Its coded protein is CASSQGQGARETQYF.